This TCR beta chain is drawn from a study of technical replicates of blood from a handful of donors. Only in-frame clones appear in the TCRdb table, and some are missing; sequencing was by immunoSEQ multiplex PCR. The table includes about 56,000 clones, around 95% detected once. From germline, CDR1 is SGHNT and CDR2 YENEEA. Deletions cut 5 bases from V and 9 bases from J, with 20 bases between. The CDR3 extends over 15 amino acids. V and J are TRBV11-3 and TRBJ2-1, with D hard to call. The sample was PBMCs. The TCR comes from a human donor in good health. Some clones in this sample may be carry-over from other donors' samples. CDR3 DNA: TGTGCCAGCAGCCCCACGCCGGCAGTGTCGGGTGAGCAGTTCTTC. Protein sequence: CASSPTPAVSGEQFF.